This entry is about one T cell receptor beta chain. The entry originates in a study of blood T cell repertoires in COVID-19. Study background: Acute and convalescent COVID-19 samples came from the United States, Italy and Spain. The analysed material was cDNA or gDNA that came from T cells, B-cell-depleted T cells, or PBMCs.

Authors' methods: Counts of nucleated cells, estimated from reference gene primer amplification, were obtained. TCRdb's table, derived via immunoSEQ multiplex PCR, lists solely in-frame clones and lacks some. That table gives V, J and clone size, and the DNA gave D and trimming. This table has some 190,000 clones, more than 70% appearing once. The ends lost 2 bases at V and 6 bases at J; junction bases unmatched: 5. From germline, CDR1 is SGHNT and CDR2 YYREEE (reference sequence). This CDR3 region has 15 residues. This chain uses TRBV5-4 with TRBJ2-2; 9 positions agree with TRBD1. This TCR came from an elderly woman with active or convalescent COVID-19. Sequenced: peripheral blood. CDR3 loop: CASSLGTGSAGELFF. The CDR3 DNA reads as TGTGCCAGCAGCTTAGGGACAGGGTCAGCCGGGGAGCTGTTTTTT. The full variable domain, rest sourced from reference TRBV5-4 and TRBJ2-2, is ETGVTQSPTHLIKTRGQQVTLRCSSQSGHNTVSWYQQALGQGPQFIFQYYREEENGRGNFPPRFSGLQFPNYSSELNVNALELDDSALYLCASSLGTGSAGELFFGEGSRLTVL.